Each of the 29 T cell receptor beta chains below was sequenced from the same sample in a study of T cells in Graves' hyperthyroidism and ophthalmopathy. TCR beta CDR3 regions were amplified from RNA. The TCR CDR3 first-round RT-PCR relied on the HTBI primer set. Using its own MiXCR run on the multiplex PCR reads, TCRdb lists one record per CDR3 protein. The sample has fewer than 350,000 distinct CDR3 sequences; roughly a fifth are singletons. Source material: blood. These receptors came from a man aged 50-59 years with Graves' ophthalmopathy.

The V and J genes are TRBV4-1 and TRBJ2-1; 9 nucleotides match TRBD2. Germline loops: CDR1 MGHRA, CDR2 YSYEKL. The V gene end was trimmed by 0 bases and the J gene end by 7 bases; junction bases not matched to a gene: 10. The CDR3 consists of 17 residues. CDR3 coding DNA: TGCGCCAGCAGCCAAGATCCCCAAGCGGGAGGTGGTAATGAGCAGTTCTTC. Protein: CASSQDPQAGGGNEQFF.

This clonotype came up a few times. The chain recombines TRBV2 with TRBJ2-1, with 7 nucleotides matching TRBD1. The CDR3 is 13 amino acids. Looked up from germline, CDR1 is SNHLY and CDR2 is FYNNEI. V lost 9 bases to trimming and J lost 5 bases; unmatched junction nucleotides: 7. The CDR3 protein is CARGTDADNEQFF. CDR3 nucleotide sequence: TGTGCCAGAGGGACAGACGCAGACAATGAGCAGTTCTTC.

CDR3 coding DNA: TGTGCCTGGGCCAAGGGACCCCCTGGGACGCAGTATTTT. The encoded protein is CAWAKGPPGTQYF. The chain links TRBV30 to TRBJ2-3, with D perhaps given as TRBD1 or TRBD2 (5 bases each). This CDR3 spans 13 amino acids. Per germline, CDR1 GTSNPN and CDR2 SVGIG (reference sequence). Trimming pared 5 bases from V and 9 bases from J, leaving 18 bases between.

The sample holds a few counts of this clonotype. The rearrangement uses TRBV6-1 and TRBJ2-1; 11 bases agree with TRBD1. The CDR3 loop spans 16 amino acids. CDR1 and CDR2 from the germline V gene are MNHNS and SASEGT. Unmatched junction bases numbered 13, after V lost 5 bases and J lost 10 bases. In nucleotides, the CDR3 is TGTGCCAGCAGTAGGACAGGGGGCGTGGGGATTGGGGAGCAGTTCTTC. This gives the protein CASSRTGGVGIGEQFF.

This clonotype was recorded many times. The chain recombines TRBV28 with TRBJ2-5; D is possibly TRBD2 (6 bases). V was shortened by 6 bases and J by 4 bases, with 21 bases between the two germline ends. Germline V CDR1 and CDR2: MDHEN, SYDVKM. This CDR3 has 16 amino acids. CDR3 sequence (DNA): TGTGCCAGCAGCCACCGGACTAATAGGGAGTCAGAGACCCAGTACTTC. Protein: CASSHRTNRESETQYF.

There are many counts of this clonotype. The V call is TRBV20-1, the J call TRBJ2-5, with D tentatively TRBD1 (5 bases). Looked up from germline, CDR1 is DFQATT and CDR2 is SNEGSKA (reference sequence). This CDR3 is 14 amino acids long. V lost 0 bases and J lost 5, with 13 bases in between. For the CDR3, the DNA is TGCAGTGCTAGAGATGCTAGGGGTTGGGAGACCCAGTACTTC. It codes for CSARDARGWETQYF.

The chain combines TRBV10-3 with TRBJ2-3; D gene ambiguous. The CDR3 contains 13 residues. Trimming removed 9 bases at V and 0 bases at J, with 10 bases between. Germline CDR1 and CDR2: ENHRY and SYGVKD. The CDR3 reads CAILDASTDTQYF. The DNA of the CDR3 is TGTGCCATACTTGACGCTAGCACAGATACGCAGTATTTT.

This clonotype was detected a few times. This chain connects TRBV6-1 to TRBJ2-1; unclear D gene. Germline CDR1 is MNHNS and CDR2 is SASEGT. The CDR3 consists of 14 residues. The V end was cut by 6 bases, the J end by 2 bases, with 11 bases between. CDR3 sequence: CASSPLATYNEQFF. The CDR3 nucleotides read TGTGCCAGCAGCCCATTGGCAACCTACAATGAGCAGTTCTTC.

The chain has TRBV29-1 and TRBJ2-7, with 8 bases identical to TRBD1. Losses at the gene ends were 6 bases for V and 6 bases for J; bases not matched to a gene: 13. The CDR3 consists of 14 residues. The V gene's germline CDR1 is SQVTM and CDR2 ANQGSEA. The CDR3 spells CSVASGTGATEQYF. The CDR3 coding sequence is TGCAGCGTGGCTTCCGGGACAGGCGCCACCGAGCAGTACTTC.

V is TRBV4-1 and J is TRBJ2-7; no definite D call. The CDR3 is made up of 14 amino acids. Trimming shortened V by 1 base and J by 5 bases, and 12 bases separated the two germline ends. CDR1 and CDR2 (germline): MGHRA, YSYEKL. CDR3 in amino acids: CASSQAGRLNEQYF. CDR3 coding DNA: TGCGCCAGCAGCCAAGCAGGACGTCTGAACGAGCAGTACTTC.

V gene TRBV14 combines with J gene TRBJ2-1; 7 bases line up with TRBD2. Germline trimming cut 1 base from V and 6 bases from J; bases unmatched to any gene: 9. Germline CDR1 and CDR2: SGHDN and FVKESK. The CDR3 length is 16 residues. The CDR3 coding sequence is TGTGCCAGCAGCCAAGTCGCGGGGAGGGCCATCAATGAGCAGTTCTTC. Translation gives CASSQVAGRAINEQFF.

This clonotype was seen ten or more times. The rearrangement joins TRBV18 to TRBJ1-1, with 10 bases aligning to TRBD1. Trimming cost V 2 bases and J 10 bases; bases outside gene matches: 4. This CDR3 has 13 residues. Germline CDR1 reads KGHSH; CDR2 reads LQKENI. For the CDR3, the DNA is TGTGCCAGCTCACCAGGGACAGGGGACGGAGCTTTCTTT. Translating gives CASSPGTGDGAFF.

This clonotype was counted ten times or more. The chain combines TRBV28 with TRBJ1-1, with 9 positions matching TRBD1. V gave up 5 bases and J gave up 5 bases; unmatched junction bases: 9. Germline values: CDR1 MDHEN, CDR2 SYDVKM. CDR3 size: 15 residues. CDR3 amino acids: CASSSRDRGYTEAFF. The CDR3, as DNA: TGTGCCAGCAGTAGCCGCGACAGGGGGTATACTGAAGCTTTCTTT. Full variable domain (remainder filled in from reference TRBV28 and TRBJ1-1): DVKVTQSSRYLVKRTGEKVFLECVQDMDHENMFWYRQDPGLGLRLIYFSYDVKMKEKGDIPEGYSVSREKKERFSLILESASTNQTSMYLCASSSRDRGYTEAFFGQGTRLTVV.

CDR3 residues: CASSLDSGHRIYF. In DNA, the CDR3 is TGTGCCAGCAGCTTAGATTCGGGACACAGAATTTACTTC. The chain couples TRBV7-9 to TRBJ2-5, with D tentatively TRBD1 (6 bases). This CDR3 comprises 13 residues. V lost 1 base, J lost 14 bases, and 17 bases lay in between. CDR1 and CDR2 from the germline V gene are SEHNR and FQNEAQ (reference sequence).

This clonotype was seen more than once but under ten times. The chain couples TRBV6-5 to TRBJ1-4, with D possibly TRBD1 on 6 matching bases. This CDR3 comprises 15 residues. CDR1 is MNHEY, CDR2 SVGAGI, per germline. Trimming took 2 bases from V and 2 from J, leaving 9 bases between them. For the CDR3, the DNA is TGTGCCAGCAGTTACGGAGGGGGGACTAATGAAAAACTGTTTTTT. Its protein product is CASSYGGGTNEKLFF.

This clonotype has only a few counts. This chain links TRBV27 with TRBJ1-6; 7 positions agree with TRBD1. Germline CDR1 and CDR2: MNHEY and SMNVEV (reference sequence). The CDR3 spans 16 residues. V dropped 3 bases and J dropped 3; count of bases not matched to a gene: 5. CDR3 coding DNA: TGTGCCAGCAGTTTCTTCGGGACAGACTATAATTCACCCCTCCACTTT. Amino acid sequence: CASSFFGTDYNSPLHF.

This clonotype was recorded at least ten times. The gene calls are TRBV15 and TRBJ2-7; D might be TRBD1 (6 bases). From germline, CDR1 is LNHNV and CDR2 YYDKDF (reference sequence). CDR3 length: 14 residues. V dropped 0 bases and J dropped 7 bases, with 13 bases sitting between them. The CDR3 region is CATSRDLGRGEQYF. In DNA, the CDR3 is TGTGCCACCAGCAGAGATCTGGGTAGGGGGGAGCAGTACTTC. Supplemented by reference TRBV15 and TRBJ2-7, the full variable domain reads DAMVIQNPRYQVTQFGKPVTLSCSQTLNHNVMYWYQQKSSQAPKLLFHYYDKDFNNEADTPDNFQSRRPNTSFCFLDIRSPGLGDTAMYLCATSRDLGRGEQYFGPGTRLTVT.

The J gene is TRBJ2-1, the V gene TRBV29-1, with 11 nucleotides matching TRBD1. The trim removed 8 bases at V and 9 bases at J, leaving 6 bases unmatched. This CDR3 has 12 amino acids. Germline CDR1 reads SQVTM; CDR2 reads ANQGSEA. The DNA of the CDR3 is TGCAGCACCGGACAGGGGGCAGCTGAGCAGTTCTTC. Its translation: CSTGQGAAEQFF.

The V call is TRBV28, the J call TRBJ1-2; D may be TRBD1 (5 bases). Deletions cut 2 bases from V and 7 bases from J, with 14 bases between. Germline CDR1 is MDHEN and CDR2 is SYDVKM. The CDR3 covers 14 residues. CDR3 DNA: TGTGCCAGCAGTTTAACCCTGGGGGGTAGTGGCTACACCTTC. This translates into CASSLTLGGSGYTF.

The V and J genes are TRBV19 and TRBJ1-6; 7 bases are shared with TRBD1. Trimming removed 6 bases from V and 5 bases from J; junction bases left unmatched: 7. The CDR3 is made up of 15 amino acids. Germline CDR1 reads LNHDA; CDR2 reads SQIVND (reference sequence). The CDR3 region has the DNA TGTGCCAGTAGCCACGGGACAGCCAATAATTCACCCCTCCACTTT. This translates into CASSHGTANNSPLHF.

The sample holds many counts of this clonotype. The rearrangement joins TRBV5-1 to TRBJ2-7, with a tentative D call TRBD1 (5 bases). The CDR3 spans 13 residues. V dropped 5 bases and J dropped 5 bases, with 14 bases sitting between them. CDR1 SGHRS and CDR2 YFSETQ come from the germline V gene. The chain's CDR3 is CASSSQGLNEQYF. Here the CDR3 DNA reads TGCGCCAGCAGTTCCCAGGGTCTGAACGAGCAGTACTTC.

The table lists this clonotype with many counts. The chain is built from TRBV6-2 or TRBV6-3 and TRBJ2-7; perhaps TRBD1 as D (5 bases). Looked up from germline, CDR1 is MNHEY and CDR2 is SVGEGT. CDR3 length: 19 residues. V shed 0 bases and J shed 0 bases, with 21 bases lying between them. CDR3 residues: CASSYSRPTDTSSSYEQYF. CDR3 nucleotide sequence: TGTGCCAGCAGTTACTCGCGACCCACGGACACCTCGAGCTCCTACGAGCAGTACTTC.

In this sample, this clonotype turned up many times. The genes are TRBV28 and TRBJ1-5, with a possible D match to TRBD1 (5 bases). Germline assignment: CDR1 MDHEN and CDR2 SYDVKM. V was shortened by 5 bases and J by 6 bases, with 14 bases between the two germline ends. CDR3 size: 14 residues. CDR3 sequence reads: CASSNPGLSQPQHF. The CDR3 nucleotides read TGTGCCAGCAGTAACCCAGGGCTCAGTCAGCCCCAGCATTTT.

Only a few counts were recorded for this clonotype. The chain recombines TRBV14 with TRBJ2-3; 8 bases agree with TRBD2. The CDR3 length is 16 residues. J gave up 2 bases and V 1 base, and 5 bases lay outside the gene matches. CDR1 SGHDN and CDR2 FVKESK come from the germline V gene. CDR3 nucleotide sequence: TGTGCCAGCAGCCAAGGACTAGCGAGGACCACAGATACGCAGTATTTT. Translation gives CASSQGLARTTDTQYF. Together with reference TRBV14 and TRBJ2-3, the CDR3 gives the full variable domain: EAGVTQFPSHSVIEKGQTVTLRCDPISGHDNLYWYRRVMGKEIKFLLHFVKESKQDESGMPNNRFLAERTGGTYSTLKVQPAELEDSGVYFCASSQGLARTTDTQYFGPGTRLTVL.

The chain couples TRBV30 to TRBJ1-3, with D perhaps TRBD1 (6 bases). The CDR3 contains 15 residues. Germline loops: CDR1 GTSNPN, CDR2 SVGIG (reference sequence). The germline V and J ends were trimmed by 2 bases and 0 bases, with 11 bases remaining between them. The DNA of the CDR3 is TGTGCCTGGAGTCCGGGACAATACTCTGGAAACACCATATATTTT. This encodes CAWSPGQYSGNTIYF.

In this sample, this clonotype turned up a few times. The CDR3 DNA reads TGTGCCACCAGTCGCCAGGGGAGCTTCAATGAGCAGTTCTTC. Amino acid sequence: CATSRQGSFNEQFF. V usage is TRBV24-1 and J usage is TRBJ2-1; D possibly corresponds to TRBD1 (6 bases). CDR1 is KGHDR and CDR2 is SFDVKD in the germline V gene. V was cut by 6 bases and J by 6 bases, with 14 bases left in between. CDR3 size: 14 residues.

This chain links TRBV7-9 with TRBJ1-1, with TRBD1 as a possible D gene (5 bases). Trimming removed 6 bases at V and 3 bases at J, with 17 bases between. This CDR3 is 15 amino acids long. The germline gives CDR1 SEHNR, CDR2 FQNEAQ (reference sequence). The CDR3, as DNA: TGTGCCAGCAGACCCGGGGGTGGGGTGGACACTGAAGCTTTCTTT. Encoded protein: CASRPGGGVDTEAFF.

This clonotype was seen a few times. The chain is built from TRBV6-1 and TRBJ1-4; a weak D match, TRBD1 (6 bases). Trimming pared 5 bases from V and 7 bases from J, leaving 23 bases between. This CDR3 has 17 amino acids. Germline CDR1 and CDR2: MNHNS and SASEGT. CDR3 sequence: CASSPTPPTGPLEKLFF. The DNA of the CDR3 is TGTGCCAGCAGTCCTACCCCCCCCACAGGGCCTCTTGAAAAACTGTTTTTT.

This clonotype was seen more than once but under ten times. V gene TRBV2 combines with J gene TRBJ2-5; D is uncertain. Trimming took 1 base from V and 1 from J, leaving 13 bases between them. CDR1 SNHLY and CDR2 FYNNEI come from the germline V gene. CDR3 length: 16 residues. The CDR3 region is CASSEGTAYFQETQYF. The CDR3 DNA follows: TGTGCCAGCAGTGAAGGGACCGCGTATTTCCAAGAGACCCAGTACTTC.